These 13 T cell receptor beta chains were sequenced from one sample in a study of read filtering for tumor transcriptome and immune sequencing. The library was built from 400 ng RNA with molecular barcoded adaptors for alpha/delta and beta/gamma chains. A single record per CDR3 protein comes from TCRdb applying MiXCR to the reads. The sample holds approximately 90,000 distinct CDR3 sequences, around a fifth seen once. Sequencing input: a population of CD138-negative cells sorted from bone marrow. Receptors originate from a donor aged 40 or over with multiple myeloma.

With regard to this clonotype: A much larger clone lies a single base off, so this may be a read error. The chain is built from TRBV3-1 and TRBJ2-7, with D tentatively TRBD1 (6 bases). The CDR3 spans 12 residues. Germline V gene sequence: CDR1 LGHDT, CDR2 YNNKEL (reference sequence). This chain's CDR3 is CASSTTGHEQCF. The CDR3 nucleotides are TGTGCCAGCAGTACCACAGGGCACGAGCAGTGCTTC.

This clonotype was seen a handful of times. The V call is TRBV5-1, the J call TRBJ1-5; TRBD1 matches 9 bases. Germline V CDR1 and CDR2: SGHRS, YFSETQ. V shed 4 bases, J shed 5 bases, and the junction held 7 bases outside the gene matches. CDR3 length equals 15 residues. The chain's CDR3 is CASSQTGQGHQPQHF. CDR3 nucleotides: TGCGCCAGCAGCCAGACGGGACAGGGTCATCAGCCCCAGCATTTT.

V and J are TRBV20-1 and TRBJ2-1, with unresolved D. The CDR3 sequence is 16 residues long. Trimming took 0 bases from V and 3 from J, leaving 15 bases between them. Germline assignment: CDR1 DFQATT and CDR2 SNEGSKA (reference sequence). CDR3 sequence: CSARDQAAGRYNEQFF. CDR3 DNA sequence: TGCAGTGCTAGAGATCAGGCCGCCGGCCGCTACAATGAGCAGTTCTTC.

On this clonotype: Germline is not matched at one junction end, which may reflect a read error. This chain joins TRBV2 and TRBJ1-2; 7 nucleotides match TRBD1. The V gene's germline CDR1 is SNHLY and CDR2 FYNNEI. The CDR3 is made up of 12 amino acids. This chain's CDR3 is CAGSRDSYGYTF. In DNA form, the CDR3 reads TGTGCCGGCAGCCGGGACAGCTATGGCTACACCTTC.

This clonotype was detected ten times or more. CDR3 loop: CASSLTVRTEAFF. The CDR3 DNA reads as TGTGCCAGCAGCTTAACGGTCCGTACTGAAGCTTTCTTT. This rearrangement joins TRBV7-2 to TRBJ1-1; D is ambiguous. This CDR3 contains 13 residues. In germline, CDR1 is SGHTA, CDR2 FQGNSA. V lost 2 bases to trimming and J lost 5 bases, with 9 bases between them.

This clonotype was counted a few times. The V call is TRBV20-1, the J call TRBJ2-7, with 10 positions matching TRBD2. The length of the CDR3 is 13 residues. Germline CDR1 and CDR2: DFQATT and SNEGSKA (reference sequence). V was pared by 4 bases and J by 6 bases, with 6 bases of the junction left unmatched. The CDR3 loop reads CSATEGLAFEQYF. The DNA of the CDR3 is TGCAGTGCTACTGAGGGACTAGCGTTCGAGCAGTACTTC.

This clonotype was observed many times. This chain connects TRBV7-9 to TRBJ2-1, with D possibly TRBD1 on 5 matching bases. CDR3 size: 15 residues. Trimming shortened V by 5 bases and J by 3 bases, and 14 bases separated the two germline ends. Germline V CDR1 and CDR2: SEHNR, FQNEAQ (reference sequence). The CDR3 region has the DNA TGTGCCAGCAGCCCTAGTGGGGCAGTCTACAATGAGCAGTTCTTC. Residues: CASSPSGAVYNEQFF.

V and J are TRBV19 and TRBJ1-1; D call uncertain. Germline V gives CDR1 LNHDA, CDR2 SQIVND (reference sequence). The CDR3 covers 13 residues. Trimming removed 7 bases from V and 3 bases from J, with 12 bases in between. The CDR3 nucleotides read TGTGCCAGTAACCCGGGATTGGACACTGAAGCTTTCTTT. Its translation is CASNPGLDTEAFF. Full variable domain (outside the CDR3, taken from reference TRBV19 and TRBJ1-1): DGGITQSPKYLFRKEGQNVTLSCEQNLNHDAMYWYRQDPGQGLRLIYYSQIVNDFQKGDIAEGYSVSREKKESFPLTVTSAQKNPTAFYLCASNPGLDTEAFFGQGTRLTVV.

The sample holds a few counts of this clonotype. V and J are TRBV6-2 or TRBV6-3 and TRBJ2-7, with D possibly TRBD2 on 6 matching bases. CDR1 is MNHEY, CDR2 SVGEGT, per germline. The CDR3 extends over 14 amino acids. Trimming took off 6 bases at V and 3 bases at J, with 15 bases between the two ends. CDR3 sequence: CASRTRSRGYEQYF. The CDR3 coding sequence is TGTGCCAGCAGGACCCGATCGCGGGGCTACGAGCAGTACTTC.

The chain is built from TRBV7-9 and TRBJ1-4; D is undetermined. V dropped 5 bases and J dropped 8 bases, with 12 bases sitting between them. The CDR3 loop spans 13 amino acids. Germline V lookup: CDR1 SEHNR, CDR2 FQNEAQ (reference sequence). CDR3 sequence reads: CASSPEGSEKLFF. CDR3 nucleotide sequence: TGTGCCAGCAGCCCCGAAGGTTCGGAAAAACTGTTTTTT.

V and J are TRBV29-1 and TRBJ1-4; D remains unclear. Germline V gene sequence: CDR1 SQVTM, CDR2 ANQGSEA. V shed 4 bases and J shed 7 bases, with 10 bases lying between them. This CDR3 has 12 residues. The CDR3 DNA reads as TGCAGCGTTGCTGTCCTTGGTGAAAAACTGTTTTTT. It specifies CSVAVLGEKLFF.

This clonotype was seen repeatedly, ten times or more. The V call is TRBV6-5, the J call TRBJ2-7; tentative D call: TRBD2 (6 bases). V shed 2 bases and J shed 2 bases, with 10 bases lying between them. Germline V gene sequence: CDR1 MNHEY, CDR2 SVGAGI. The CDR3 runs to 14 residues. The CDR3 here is CASSYGRGTYEQYF. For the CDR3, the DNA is TGTGCCAGCAGTTACGGTCGGGGGACCTACGAGCAGTACTTC.

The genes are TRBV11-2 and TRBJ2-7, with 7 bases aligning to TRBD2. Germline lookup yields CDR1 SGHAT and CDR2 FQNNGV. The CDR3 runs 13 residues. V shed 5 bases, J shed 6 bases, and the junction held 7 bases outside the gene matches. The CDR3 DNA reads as TGTGCCAGCAGCCCCTTAACGGGGGGCGAGCAGTACTTC. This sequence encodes CASSPLTGGEQYF.